This T cell receptor (beta chain) emerged from a study of regulatory T cells in long-lasting Graves disease. Study at large: Graves' disease counted as persistent after over 5 years of antithyroid drugs with positive TSH receptor antibodies.

As for time point: persistent/refractory GD, antithyroid drugs over 5 years with positive TRAb. PBMC RNA was the source of the TCR library. In building TCR beta libraries, iRepertoire HTBI primers were used together with Arm-PCR of CDR3 regions. Via MiXCR, TCRdb re-called the multiplex PCR reads, giving one row per CDR3 protein. The table has around 460,000 distinct CDR3 sequences, around a fifth seen once; the top ten hold around 7%. This sequence originates from a female donor with Graves disease. Specimen: peripheral blood mononuclear cells (PBMCs), collected when the disease was refractory, from a patient treated with antithyroid drugs.

The CDR3 loop reads CASRIEGGQQFF. DNA of the CDR3: TGTGCCAGCAGAATTGAGGGGGGGCAGCAGTTCTTC. The chain recombines TRBV6-1 with TRBJ2-1; the D gene is possibly TRBD2 (7 bases). There are 12 residues in the CDR3. Germline CDR1 MNHNS, CDR2 SASEGT. Trimming took 6 bases from V and 11 from J, leaving 14 bases between them.